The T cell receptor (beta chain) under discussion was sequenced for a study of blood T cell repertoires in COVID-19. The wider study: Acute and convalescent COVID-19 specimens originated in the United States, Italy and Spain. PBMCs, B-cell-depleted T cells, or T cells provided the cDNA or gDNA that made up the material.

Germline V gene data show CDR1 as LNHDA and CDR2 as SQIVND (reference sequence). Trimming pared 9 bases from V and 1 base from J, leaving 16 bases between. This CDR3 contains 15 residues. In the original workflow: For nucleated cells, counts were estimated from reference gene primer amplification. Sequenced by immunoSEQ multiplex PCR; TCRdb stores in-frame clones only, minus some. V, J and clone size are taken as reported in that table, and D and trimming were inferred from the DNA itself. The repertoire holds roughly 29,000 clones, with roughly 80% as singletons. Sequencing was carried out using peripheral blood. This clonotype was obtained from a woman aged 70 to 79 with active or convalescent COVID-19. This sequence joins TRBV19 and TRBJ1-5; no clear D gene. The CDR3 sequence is CASSRRRLSNQPQHF. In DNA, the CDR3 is TGTGCCAGCTCTAGACGGAGGTTGAGCAATCAGCCCCAGCATTTT.